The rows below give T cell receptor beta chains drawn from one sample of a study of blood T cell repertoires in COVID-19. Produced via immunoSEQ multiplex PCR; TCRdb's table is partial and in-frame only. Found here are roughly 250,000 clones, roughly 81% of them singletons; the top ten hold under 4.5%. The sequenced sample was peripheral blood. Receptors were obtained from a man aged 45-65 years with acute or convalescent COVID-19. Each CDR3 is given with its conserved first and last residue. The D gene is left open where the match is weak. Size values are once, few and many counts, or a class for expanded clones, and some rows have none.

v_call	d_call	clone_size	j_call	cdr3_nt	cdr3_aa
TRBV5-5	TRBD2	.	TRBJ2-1	TGTGCCAGCAGCTTGGTCGCGGGAGGGGGCTACAATGAGCAGTTCTTC	CASSLVAGGGYNEQFF
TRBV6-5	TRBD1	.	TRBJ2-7	TGTGCCAGCAGTACGCGGACAGGATCCTACGAGCAGTACTTC	CASSTRTGSYEQYF
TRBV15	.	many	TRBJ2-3	TGTGCCACCAGCAGATCCTTCGGGGGGCTATCAATCAGAGATACGCAGTATTTT	CATSRSFGGLSIRDTQYF
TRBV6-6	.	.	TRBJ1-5	TGTGCCAGCACCTGGCGGGGGAGGCAGCCCCAGCATTTT	CASTWRGRQPQHF
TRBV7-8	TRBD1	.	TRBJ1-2	TGTGCCAGCAGCCCCGGGACAGGGCGCTATGGCTACACCTTC	CASSPGTGRYGYTF
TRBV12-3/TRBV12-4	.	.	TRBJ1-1	TGTGCCAGCAATGAAGACAGCTACACTGAAGCTTTCTTT	CASNEDSYTEAFF
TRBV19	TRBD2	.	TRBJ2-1	TGTGCCAGTAGTAGAGGGGCGGGGGTCTTCAATGAGCAGTTCTTC	CASSRGAGVFNEQFF
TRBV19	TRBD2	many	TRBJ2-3	TGTGCCAGTGGCGGGACTAGCGGAACCACAGATACGCAGTATTTT	CASGGTSGTTDTQYF
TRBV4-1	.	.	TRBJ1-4	TGCGCCAGCAGCCAAGACAGGCCTGCAACTAATGAAAAACTGTTTTTT	CASSQDRPATNEKLFF
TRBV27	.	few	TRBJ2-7	TGTGCCAGCAGAACAGGGATCCTCAGCTACGAGCAGTACTTC	CASRTGILSYEQYF
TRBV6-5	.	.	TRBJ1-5	TGTGCCAGCAGTTACGCAGGGTCGAGTCAGCCCCAGCATTTT	CASSYAGSSQPQHF
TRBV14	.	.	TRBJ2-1	TGTGCCAGCAGCCAAGATGTGGGGCAGGGAAGAAATGAGCAGTTCTTC	CASSQDVGQGRNEQFF
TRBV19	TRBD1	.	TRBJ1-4	TGTGCCAGTCGCCCAGAGCGGACAGGGAGTGAAAAACTGTTTTTT	CASRPERTGSEKLFF
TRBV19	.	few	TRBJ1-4	TGTGCCAGTAGTATAGAGGGGCCTGGTGAAAAACTGTTTTTT	CASSIEGPGEKLFF
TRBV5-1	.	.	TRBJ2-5	TGCGCCAGCAGCTCATGGGGGGAATCCCAAGAGACCCAGTACTTC	CASSSWGESQETQYF
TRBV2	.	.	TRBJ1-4	TGTGCCAGCAGTGGCAGGGGAGATGAAAAACTGTTTTTT	CASSGRGDEKLFF
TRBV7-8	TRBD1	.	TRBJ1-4	TGTGCCAGCAGGAGACAGGGGAATGAAAAACTGTTTTTT	CASRRQGNEKLFF
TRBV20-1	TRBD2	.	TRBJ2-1	TGTACCGCGGGGGAGTACAATGAGCAGTTCTTC	CTAGEYNEQFF
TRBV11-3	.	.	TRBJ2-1	TGTGCCAGCAGCCTCCAGAGGGCTGGCGGCAATGAGCAGTTCTTC	CASSLQRAGGNEQFF
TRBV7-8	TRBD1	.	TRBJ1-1	TGTGCCAGCAGGCGAGACAGGGGGCAGTGGGCTTTCTTT	CASRRDRGQWAFF
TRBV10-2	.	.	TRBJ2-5	TGCGCCAGCAGTGAGGCTGCCGCCGGAGAGACCCAGTACTTC	CASSEAAAGETQYF
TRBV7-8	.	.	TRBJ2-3	TGTGCCAGCAGCACCCCGGGATATACAGATACGCAGTATTTT	CASSTPGYTDTQYF
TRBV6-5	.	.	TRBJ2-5	TGTGCCAGCAGAACCAAGGACAGTTACCAAGAGACCCAGTACTTC	CASRTKDSYQETQYF
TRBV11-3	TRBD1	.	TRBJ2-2	TGTGCCAGCAGCTTAGATCCCCGGGACAGCAAGAACACCGGGGAGCTGTTTTTT	CASSLDPRDSKNTGELFF
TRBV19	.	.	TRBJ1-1	TGTGCCAGTAGTACTACGATCACTGAAGCTTTCTTT	CASSTTITEAFF
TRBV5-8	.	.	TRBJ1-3	TGTGCCAGCAGCTTGGTCGGTTCCCGAAACCCCATATATTTT	CASSLVGSRNPIYF
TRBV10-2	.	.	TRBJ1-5	TGCGCCAGCAGTGAGTCGATCGAGGGTCAGCCCCAGCATTTT	CASSESIEGQPQHF
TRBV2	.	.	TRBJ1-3	TGTGCCAGCAGTGAAGCGTCGGGGGACGGAAACACCATATATTTT	CASSEASGDGNTIYF
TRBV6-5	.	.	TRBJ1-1	TGTGCCAGCAGTTCCCCGGGGGTAAGGACTGAAGCTTTCTTT	CASSSPGVRTEAFF
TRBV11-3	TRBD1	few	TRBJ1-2	TGTGCCAGCAGCCTGGGACAGGGCCGGTGGGATGGCTACACCTTC	CASSLGQGRWDGYTF
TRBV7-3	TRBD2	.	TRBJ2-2	TGTGCCAGCAGCTTAGCGGGGGTCAGCACCGGGGAGCTGTTTTTT	CASSLAGVSTGELFF